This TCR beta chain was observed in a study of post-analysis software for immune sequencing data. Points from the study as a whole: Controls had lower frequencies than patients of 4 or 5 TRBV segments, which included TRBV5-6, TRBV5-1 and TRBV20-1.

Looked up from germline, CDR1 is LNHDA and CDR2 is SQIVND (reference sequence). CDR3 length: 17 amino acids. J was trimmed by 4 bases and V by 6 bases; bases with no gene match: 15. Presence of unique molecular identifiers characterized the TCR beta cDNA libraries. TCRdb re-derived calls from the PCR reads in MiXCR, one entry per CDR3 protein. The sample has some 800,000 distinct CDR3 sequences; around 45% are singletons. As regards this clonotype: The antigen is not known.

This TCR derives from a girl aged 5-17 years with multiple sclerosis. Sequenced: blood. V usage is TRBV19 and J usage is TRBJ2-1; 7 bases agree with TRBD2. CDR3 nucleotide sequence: TGTGCCAGTAGCCCCAGACTAGCCACGATGGCTTACAATGAGCAGTTCTTC. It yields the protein CASSPRLATMAYNEQFF.